These T cell receptor beta chains were read from a single sample in a study of blood T cell repertoires in COVID-19. Sequencing was performed with immunoSEQ multiplex PCR; in TCRdb, only in-frame clones are kept and a portion is missing. The sample holds approximately 63,000 clones, about nine tenths seen once. The sequenced sample consisted of peripheral blood. The receptors shown here come from a human donor in a cohort sampled during active COVID-19. Both conserved end residues are part of each CDR3. D genes are given only for firm matches. Some rows mark clone size as missing; the rest say once, few, many or name a class of expanded clone.

>TRBJ2-3|.|TRBV30|TRBD2
CAWSGGAPDTQYF
TGTGCCTGGAGCGGGGGGGCCCCAGATACGCAGTATTTT
>TRBJ2-7|.|TRBV7-9|.
CASSLGDPYEQYF
TGTGCCAGCAGCTTAGGAGATCCCTACGAGCAGTACTTC
>TRBJ2-3|.|TRBV12-3/TRBV12-4|.
CASCGTPTDTQYF
TGTGCCAGCTGTGGGACACCCACAGATACGCAGTATTTT
>TRBJ2-5|.|TRBV7-7|.
CASSVDSQETQYF
TGTGCTAGCAGCGTGGACAGCCAAGAGACCCAGTACTTC
>TRBJ2-7|.|TRBV9|.
CASSGGGFYEQYF
TGTGCCAGCAGCGGAGGGGGATTCTACGAGCAGTACTTC
>TRBJ2-6|.|TRBV30|.
CALSTGRSGANVLTF
TGTGCCCTGTCGACAGGCCGCTCTGGGGCCAACGTCCTGACTTTC
>TRBJ2-7|.|TRBV18|.
CASSPLGGYYEQYF
TGTGCCAGCTCACCCCTCGGGGGATACTACGAGCAGTACTTC
>TRBJ2-5|.|TRBV12-5|.
CASGTTDKETQYF
TGTGCTAGTGGTACGACGGACAAAGAGACCCAGTACTTC
>TRBJ2-7|.|TRBV5-1|.
CASSLPGGPYEQYF
TGCGCCAGCAGCTTGCCGGGGGGCCCTTACGAGCAGTACTTC
>TRBJ1-3|.|TRBV5-5|TRBD1
CASTSGGSGNTIYF
TGTGCCAGCACCTCAGGGGGCTCTGGAAACACCATATATTTT
>TRBJ2-7|.|TRBV29-1|TRBD1
CSVETGQGRGEQHF
TGCAGCGTTGAAACGGGACAGGGACGAGGCGAGCAGCACTTC
>TRBJ2-3|.|TRBV5-1|TRBD1
CASSWRDRGTDTQYF
TGCGCCAGCAGTTGGCGGGACAGGGGCACAGATACGCAGTATTTT
>TRBJ2-1|.|TRBV19|TRBD2
CASSIRSPSGSWRDNEQFF
TGTGCCAGTAGTATAAGAAGCCCTAGCGGGAGCTGGAGGGACAATGAGCAGTTCTTC
>TRBJ1-5|.|TRBV19|TRBD1
CASSTTTGGRNQPQHF
TGTGCCAGTAGTACCACGACAGGGGGCCGCAATCAGCCCCAGCATTTT
>TRBJ2-7|.|TRBV19|TRBD1
CASSIGGQGYEQYF
TGTGCCAGTAGTATAGGGGGACAGGGCTACGAGCAGTACTTC
>TRBJ2-7|.|TRBV5-4|.
CASKEVAEEQYF
TGTGCCAGCAAAGAGGTGGCGGAGGAGCAGTACTTC
>TRBJ2-7|.|TRBV5-4|TRBD2
CASSLVPSGSTYEQYF
TGTGCCAGCAGCTTAGTTCCTAGCGGGAGTACTTACGAGCAGTACTTC
>TRBJ1-6|.|TRBV6-5|TRBD1
CASSSTGTGTSPLHF
TGTGCCAGCAGTTCTACCGGGACAGGGACCTCACCCCTCCACTTT
>TRBJ2-1|.|TRBV19|TRBD2
CASKRGGLASDEQFF
TGTGCCAGTAAAAGGGGGGGACTAGCGTCTGATGAGCAGTTCTTC
>TRBJ1-1|.|TRBV5-1|TRBD1
CASSLRTGGSIMNTEAFF
TGCGCCAGCAGCCTCCGGACAGGGGGCTCAATTATGAACACTGAAGCTTTCTTT
>TRBJ1-1|.|TRBV9|TRBD1
CASSVALGTGAEAFF
TGTGCCAGCAGCGTAGCTCTGGGGACAGGGGCTGAAGCTTTCTTT
>TRBJ1-1|.|TRBV11-3|.
CASSLGAYTEAFF
TGTGCCAGCAGCTTGGGGGCTTACACTGAAGCTTTCTTT
>TRBJ2-2|.|TRBV7-2|TRBD1
CASSLSGGQGAAGELFF
TGTGCCAGCAGCTTATCAGGGGGTCAGGGGGCAGCCGGGGAGCTGTTTTTT
>TRBJ1-5|.|TRBV19|TRBD1
CARVGQGVPRGNQPQHF
TGTGCCAGGGTGGGGCAGGGGGTGCCACGGGGCAATCAGCCCCAGCATTTT
>TRBJ2-7|.|TRBV5-6|.
CASSLVSSYEQYF
TGTGCCAGCAGCTTGGTGAGCTCCTACGAGCAGTACTTC
>TRBJ2-7|once|TRBV18|TRBD1
CASSPLVGDSYEQYF
TGTGCCAGCTCACCACTAGTCGGGGACAGCTACGAGCAGTACTTC